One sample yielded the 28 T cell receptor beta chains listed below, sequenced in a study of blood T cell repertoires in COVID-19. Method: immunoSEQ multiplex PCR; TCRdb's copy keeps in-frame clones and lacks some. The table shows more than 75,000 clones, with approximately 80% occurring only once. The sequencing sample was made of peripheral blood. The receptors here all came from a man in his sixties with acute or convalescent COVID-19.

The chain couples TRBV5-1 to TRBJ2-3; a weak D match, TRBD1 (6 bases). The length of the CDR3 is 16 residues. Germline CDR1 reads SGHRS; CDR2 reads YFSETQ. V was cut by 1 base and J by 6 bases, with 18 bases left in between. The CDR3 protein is CASSLQGRGMADTQYF. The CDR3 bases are TGCGCCAGCAGCTTGCAAGGCAGGGGCATGGCCGATACGCAGTATTTT.

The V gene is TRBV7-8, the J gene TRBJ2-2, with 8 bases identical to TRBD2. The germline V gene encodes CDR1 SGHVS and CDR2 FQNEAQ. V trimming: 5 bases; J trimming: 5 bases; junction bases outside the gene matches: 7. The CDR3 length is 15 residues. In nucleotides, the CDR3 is TGTGCCAGCAGCAACCCGGGACTAGGGACCGGGGAGCTGTTTTTT. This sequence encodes CASSNPGLGTGELFF. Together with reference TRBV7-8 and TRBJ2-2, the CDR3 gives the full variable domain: GAGVSQSPRYKVAKRGQDVALRCDPISGHVSLFWYQQALGQGPEFLTYFQNEAQLDKSGLPSDRFFAERPEGSVSTLKIQRTQQEDSAVYLCASSNPGLGTGELFFGEGSRLTVL.

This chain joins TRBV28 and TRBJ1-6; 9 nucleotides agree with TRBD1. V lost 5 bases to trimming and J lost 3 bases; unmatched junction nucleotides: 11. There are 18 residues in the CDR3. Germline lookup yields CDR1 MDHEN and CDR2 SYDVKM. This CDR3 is CASSTGQGNPYYNSPLHF. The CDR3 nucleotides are TGTGCCAGCAGTACGGGACAGGGTAATCCGTACTATAATTCACCCCTCCACTTT.

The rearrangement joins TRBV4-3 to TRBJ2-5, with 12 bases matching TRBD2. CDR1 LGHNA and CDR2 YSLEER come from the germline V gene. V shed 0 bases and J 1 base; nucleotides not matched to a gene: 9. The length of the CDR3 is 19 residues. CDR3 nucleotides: TGCGCCAGCAGCCAAGAACCCCCGGGGACTAGCGGGCGCCAAGAGACCCAGTACTTC. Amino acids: CASSQEPPGTSGRQETQYF.

The CDR3 is CASSLRVSGLLAEAFF. The CDR3 coding sequence is TGTGCCAGCAGCCTTCGTGTGTCAGGGCTCCTGGCTGAAGCTTTCTTT. V is TRBV5-5 and J is TRBJ1-1; possible D gene TRBD1, 5 bases. Looked up from germline, CDR1 is SGHKS and CDR2 is YYEKEE (reference sequence). The CDR3 totals 16 residues. V was cut by 4 bases and J by 6 bases, with 22 bases left in between.

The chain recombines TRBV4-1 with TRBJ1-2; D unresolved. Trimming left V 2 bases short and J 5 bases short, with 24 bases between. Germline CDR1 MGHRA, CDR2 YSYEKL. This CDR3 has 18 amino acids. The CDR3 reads CASSQRALRGSRSYGYTF. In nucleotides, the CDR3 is TGCGCCAGCAGCCAAAGGGCGCTCCGGGGATCCCGCAGTTATGGCTACACCTTC.

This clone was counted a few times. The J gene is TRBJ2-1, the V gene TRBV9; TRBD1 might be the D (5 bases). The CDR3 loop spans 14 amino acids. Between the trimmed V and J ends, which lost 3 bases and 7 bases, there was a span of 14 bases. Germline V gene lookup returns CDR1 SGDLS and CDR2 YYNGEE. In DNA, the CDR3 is TGTGCCAGCAGCGCCCGACAGAGACGTAATGAGCAGTTCTTC. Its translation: CASSARQRRNEQFF.

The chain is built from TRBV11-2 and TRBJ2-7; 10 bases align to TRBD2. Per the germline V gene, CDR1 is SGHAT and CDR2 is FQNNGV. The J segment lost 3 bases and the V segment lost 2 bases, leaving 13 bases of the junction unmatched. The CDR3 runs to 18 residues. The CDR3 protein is CASSLRTSGGGSGYEQYF. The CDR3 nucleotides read TGTGCCAGCAGCTTAAGGACTAGCGGTGGAGGTTCGGGCTACGAGCAGTACTTC.

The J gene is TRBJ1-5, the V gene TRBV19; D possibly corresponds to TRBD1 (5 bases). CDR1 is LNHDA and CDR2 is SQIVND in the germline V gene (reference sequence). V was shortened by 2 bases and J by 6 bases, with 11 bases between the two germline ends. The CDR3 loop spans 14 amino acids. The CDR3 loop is CASSIKSGGQPQHF. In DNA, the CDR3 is TGTGCCAGTAGTATAAAGTCGGGGGGTCAGCCCCAGCATTTT.

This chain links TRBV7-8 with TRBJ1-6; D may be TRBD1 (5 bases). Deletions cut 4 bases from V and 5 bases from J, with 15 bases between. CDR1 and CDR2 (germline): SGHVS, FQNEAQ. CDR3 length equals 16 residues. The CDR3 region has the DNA TGTGCCAGCAGCTCAACAGGCGACGCCCATAATTCACCCCTCCACTTT. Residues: CASSSTGDAHNSPLHF.

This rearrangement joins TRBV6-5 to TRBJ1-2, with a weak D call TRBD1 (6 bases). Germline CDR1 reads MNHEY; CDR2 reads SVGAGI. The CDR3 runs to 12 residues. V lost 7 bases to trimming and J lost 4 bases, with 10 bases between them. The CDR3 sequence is CASKDSSYGYTF. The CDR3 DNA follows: TGTGCCAGCAAGGACAGCTCCTATGGCTACACCTTC.

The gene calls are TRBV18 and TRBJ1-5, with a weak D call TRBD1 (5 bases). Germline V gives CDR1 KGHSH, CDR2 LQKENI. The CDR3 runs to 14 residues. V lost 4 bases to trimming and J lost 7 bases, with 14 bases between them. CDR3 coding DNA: TGTGCCAGCTCACGGGGCAGGAATCTCCAGCCCCAGCATTTT. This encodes CASSRGRNLQPQHF.

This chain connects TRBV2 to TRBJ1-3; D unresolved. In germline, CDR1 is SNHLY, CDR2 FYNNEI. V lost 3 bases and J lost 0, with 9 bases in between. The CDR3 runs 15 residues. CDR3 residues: CASSDWASSGNTIYF. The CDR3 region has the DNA TGTGCCAGCAGTGACTGGGCCAGCTCTGGAAACACCATATATTTT. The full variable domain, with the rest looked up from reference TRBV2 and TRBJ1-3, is EPEVTQTPSHQVTQMGQEVILRCVPISNHLYFYWYRQILGQKVEFLVSFYNNEISEKSEIFDDQFSVERPDGSNFTLKIRSTKLEDSAMYFCASSDWASSGNTIYFGEGSWLTVV.

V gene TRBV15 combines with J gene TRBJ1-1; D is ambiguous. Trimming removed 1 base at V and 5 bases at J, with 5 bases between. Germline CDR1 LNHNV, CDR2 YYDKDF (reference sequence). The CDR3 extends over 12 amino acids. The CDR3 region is CATSRVETEAFF. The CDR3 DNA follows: TGTGCCACCAGCAGAGTAGAAACTGAAGCTTTCTTT.

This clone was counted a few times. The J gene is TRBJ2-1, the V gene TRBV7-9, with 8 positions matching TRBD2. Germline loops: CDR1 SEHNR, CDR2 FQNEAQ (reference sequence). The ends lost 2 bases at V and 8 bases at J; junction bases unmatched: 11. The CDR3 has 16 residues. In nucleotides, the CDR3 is TGTGCCAGCAGCTTATATGGGCGGGGGGACTTCGATGAGCAGTTCTTC. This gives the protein CASSLYGRGDFDEQFF. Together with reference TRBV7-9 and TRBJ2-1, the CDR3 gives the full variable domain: DTGVSQNPRHKITKRGQNVTFRCDPISEHNRLYWYRQTLGQGPEFLTYFQNEAQLEKSRLLSDRFSAERPKGSFSTLEIQRTEQGDSAMYLCASSLYGRGDFDEQFFGPGTRLTVL.

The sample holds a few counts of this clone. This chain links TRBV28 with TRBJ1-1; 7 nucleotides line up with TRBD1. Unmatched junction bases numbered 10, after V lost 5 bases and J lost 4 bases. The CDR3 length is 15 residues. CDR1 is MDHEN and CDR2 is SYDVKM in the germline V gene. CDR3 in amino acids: CASSLTMTGRTEAFF. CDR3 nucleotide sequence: TGTGCCAGCAGTCTAACCATGACAGGGCGCACTGAAGCTTTCTTT.

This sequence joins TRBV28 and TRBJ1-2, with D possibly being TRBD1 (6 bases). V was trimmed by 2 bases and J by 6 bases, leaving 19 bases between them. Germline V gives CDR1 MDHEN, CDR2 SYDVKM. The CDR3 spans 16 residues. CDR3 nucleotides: TGTGCCAGCAGTTTAATCGCGGCTGACAGGTTGGATGGCTACACCTTC. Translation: CASSLIAADRLDGYTF.

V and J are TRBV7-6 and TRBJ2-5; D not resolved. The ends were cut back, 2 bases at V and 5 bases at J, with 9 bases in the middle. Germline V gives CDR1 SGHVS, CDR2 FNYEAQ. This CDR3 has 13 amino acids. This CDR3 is CASSLIPQETQYF. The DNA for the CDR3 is TGTGCCAGCAGCTTAATACCGCAGGAGACCCAGTACTTC.

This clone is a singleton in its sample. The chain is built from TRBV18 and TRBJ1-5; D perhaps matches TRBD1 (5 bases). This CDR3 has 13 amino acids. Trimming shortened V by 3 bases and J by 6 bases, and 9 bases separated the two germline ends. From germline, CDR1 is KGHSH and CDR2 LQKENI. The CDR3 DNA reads TGTGCCAGCTCACCTATCGGGGGTCAGCCCCAGCATTTT. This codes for CASSPIGGQPQHF.

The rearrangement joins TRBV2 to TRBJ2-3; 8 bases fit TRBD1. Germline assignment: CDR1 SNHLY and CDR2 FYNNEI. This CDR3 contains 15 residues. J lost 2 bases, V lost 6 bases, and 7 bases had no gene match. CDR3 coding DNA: TGTGCCAGCAGGAGGACAGGGTCCCACACAGATACGCAGTATTTT. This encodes CASRRTGSHTDTQYF.

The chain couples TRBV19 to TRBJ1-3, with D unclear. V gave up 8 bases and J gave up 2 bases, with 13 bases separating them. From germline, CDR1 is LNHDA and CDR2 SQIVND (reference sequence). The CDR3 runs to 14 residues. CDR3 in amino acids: CASGFLRAGNTIYF. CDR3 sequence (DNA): TGTGCCAGTGGTTTCTTGCGGGCTGGAAACACCATATATTTT.

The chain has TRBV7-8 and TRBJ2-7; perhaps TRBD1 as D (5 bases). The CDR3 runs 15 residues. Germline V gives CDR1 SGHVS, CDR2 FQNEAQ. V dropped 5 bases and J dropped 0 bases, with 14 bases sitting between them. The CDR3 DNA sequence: TGTGCCAGCAGCCGCCTGTGGGGCAGCTCCTACGAGCAGTACTTC. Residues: CASSRLWGSSYEQYF.

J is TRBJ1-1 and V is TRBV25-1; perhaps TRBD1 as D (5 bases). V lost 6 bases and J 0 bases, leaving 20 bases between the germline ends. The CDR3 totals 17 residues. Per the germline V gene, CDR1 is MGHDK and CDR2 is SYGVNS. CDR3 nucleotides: TGTGCCAGCAGGTCGGCCTTCGGGGGGACCATGAACACTGAAGCTTTCTTT. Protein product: CASRSAFGGTMNTEAFF.

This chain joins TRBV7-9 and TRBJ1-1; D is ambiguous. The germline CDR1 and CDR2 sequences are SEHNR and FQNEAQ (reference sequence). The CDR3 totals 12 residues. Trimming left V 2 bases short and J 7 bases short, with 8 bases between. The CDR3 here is CASSLWENEAFF. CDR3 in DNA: TGTGCCAGCAGCTTATGGGAGAATGAAGCTTTCTTT.

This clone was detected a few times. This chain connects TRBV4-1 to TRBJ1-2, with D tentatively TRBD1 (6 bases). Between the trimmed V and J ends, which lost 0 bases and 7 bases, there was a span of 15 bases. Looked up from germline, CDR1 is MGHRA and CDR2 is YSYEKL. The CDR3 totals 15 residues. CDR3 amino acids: CASSQDGRGAAGYTF. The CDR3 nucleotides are TGCGCCAGCAGCCAAGATGGGCGGGGGGCGGCTGGCTACACCTTC.

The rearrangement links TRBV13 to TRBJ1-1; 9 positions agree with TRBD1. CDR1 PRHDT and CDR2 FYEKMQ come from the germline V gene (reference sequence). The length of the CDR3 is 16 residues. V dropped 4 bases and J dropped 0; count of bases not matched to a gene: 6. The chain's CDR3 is CASSSKTGGVNTEAFF. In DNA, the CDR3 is TGTGCCAGCAGCTCGAAGACAGGGGGGGTGAACACTGAAGCTTTCTTT.

The CDR3 nucleotides are TGCGCCAGCAGCTCCGGGACAGGGACCTACAATGAGCAGTTCTTC. This sequence encodes CASSSGTGTYNEQFF. The V gene is TRBV5-1, the J gene TRBJ2-1, with 9 bases matching TRBD1. Germline trimming cut 3 bases from V and 2 bases from J; bases unmatched to any gene: 3. CDR1 is SGHRS, CDR2 YFSETQ, per germline. CDR3 length: 15 amino acids.

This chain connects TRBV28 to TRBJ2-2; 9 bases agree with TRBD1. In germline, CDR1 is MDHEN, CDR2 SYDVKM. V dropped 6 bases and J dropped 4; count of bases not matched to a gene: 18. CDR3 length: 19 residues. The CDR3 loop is CASSQGVGGDRGFTGELFF. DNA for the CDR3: TGTGCCAGCAGCCAGGGGGTGGGCGGCGACAGGGGGTTCACCGGGGAGCTGTTTTTT.